This T cell receptor beta chain was recorded in a study of blood T cell repertoires in COVID-19. In the study overall: Some COVID-19 samples were acute and others convalescent; all came from the United States, Italy and Spain. T cells, B-cell-depleted T cells, or PBMCs provided the cDNA or gDNA that served as material.

As processed by the authors: Nucleated cell number was recorded as an estimate derived from reference gene primer amplification. Using immunoSEQ multiplex PCR, the repertoire was profiled, and TCRdb retains in-frame clones only, with some absent. V and J calls and clone size are given by that table; D and trimming were obtained from the DNA. Of around 180,000 clones listed, about 80% are singletons. Germline lookup yields CDR1 LNHNV and CDR2 YYDKDF (reference sequence). V lost 0 bases, J lost 2 bases, and 10 bases lay in between. The CDR3 is made up of 15 amino acids. The receptor was derived from a human donor in a cohort sampled during active COVID-19. This rearrangement joins TRBV15 to TRBJ1-2; a weak D match, TRBD1 (6 bases). Sequenced sample: peripheral blood. The DNA for the CDR3 is TGTGCCACCAGCAGAGACACAGGGCTAAACTATGGCTACACCTTC. Translated, it gives CATSRDTGLNYGYTF. The full variable domain, completed using reference TRBV15 and TRBJ1-2, is DAMVIQNPRYQVTQFGKPVTLSCSQTLNHNVMYWYQQKSSQAPKLLFHYYDKDFNNEADTPDNFQSRRPNTSFCFLDIRSPGLGDTAMYLCATSRDTGLNYGYTFGSGTRLTVV.